Sequencing of this T cell receptor (beta chain) was carried out in a study of blood T cell repertoires in COVID-19. Study details: T cells, B-cell-depleted T cells, or PBMCs provided the cDNA or gDNA that served as material.

Sequencing used immunoSEQ multiplex PCR; TCRdb keeps in-frame clones, though not all of them. The sample holds a few hundred thousand clones; roughly 90% are singletons and the top ten take more than 0.8%. This clone came up a few times. Cohort 3 donors counted as recovered after two negative PCRs, clearance, or resolved symptoms. CDR3 length: 18 amino acids. V was pared by 6 bases and J by 1 base, with 24 bases between. Germline CDR1 is PRHDT and CDR2 is FYEKMQ (reference sequence). J is TRBJ1-1 and V is TRBV13; D is ambiguous. Sequenced: PBMCs or T cells enriched from blood (not recorded which). The TCR sequence derives from a woman in her thirties who had recovered from COVID-19. The CDR3 loop is CASSFSLTTAVPNTEAFF. The CDR3 nucleotides are TGTGCCAGCAGTTTCTCCCTCACAACAGCCGTTCCGAACACTGAAGCTTTCTTT.